Below, 27 T cell receptor beta chains from the same sample are listed, as sequenced in a study of blood T cell repertoires in COVID-19. The repertoire was sequenced with immunoSEQ multiplex PCR; TCRdb's copy has only in-frame clones and lacks some. This sample yields 200,000 to 250,000 clones, of which more than 75% are seen a single time; roughly 2.6% belongs to the top ten. The material sequenced was peripheral blood. The receptors originated from a man aged 50-60 years who had recovered from COVID-19.

The rearrangement links TRBV27 to TRBJ2-7; 13 bases line up with TRBD2. Germline values: CDR1 MNHEY, CDR2 SMNVEV (reference sequence). The J segment lost 7 bases and the V segment lost 5 bases, leaving 14 bases of the junction unmatched. This CDR3 contains 17 residues. This CDR3 is CASSPSPGLAGMGEQYF. In DNA, the CDR3 is TGTGCCAGCAGTCCCTCCCCGGGACTAGCGGGAATGGGGGAGCAGTACTTC.

V gene TRBV6-6 combines with J gene TRBJ1-1, with D tentatively TRBD1 (6 bases). CDR1 is MNHNY, CDR2 SVGAGI, per germline (reference sequence). The CDR3 length is 13 residues. Trimming removed 8 bases from V and 3 bases from J, with 13 bases in between. The DNA of the CDR3 is TGTGCCAGCGTAAGGGGGGGTGACACTGAAGCTTTCTTT. Translating it yields CASVRGGDTEAFF.

The sample holds a few counts of this clone. The rearrangement links TRBV18 to TRBJ2-7; 11 bases line up with TRBD2. Per germline, CDR1 KGHSH and CDR2 LQKENI. This CDR3 contains 18 residues. J lost 3 bases, V lost 1 base, and 11 bases had no gene match. The CDR3 bases are TGTGCCAGCTCACCACTGACCGGCGGGACTAGCGGAGGCTACGAGCAGTACTTC. Its translation: CASSPLTGGTSGGYEQYF.

This clone was picked up a small number of times. J is TRBJ2-7 and V is TRBV19, with TRBD1 matching 7 bases. CDR3 length: 13 amino acids. With 5 bases clipped from V and 2 bases from J, the junction kept 3 bases outside the gene matches. Germline V gene data show CDR1 as LNHDA and CDR2 as SQIVND (reference sequence). CDR3 amino acids: CASSLQGTYEQYF. The CDR3 region has the DNA TGTGCCAGTAGTTTACAGGGGACCTACGAGCAGTACTTC.

This clone was seen a few times. The chain uses TRBV5-8 and TRBJ1-5; unclear D gene. V shed 3 bases and J shed 7 bases, with 8 bases lying between them. CDR3 length equals 12 residues. Germline CDR1 SGHTS, CDR2 YDEGEE. The CDR3 DNA is TGTGCCAGCAGCTCTCAGTTCCAGCCCCAGCATTTT. Encoded protein: CASSSQFQPQHF.

The V call is TRBV19, the J call TRBJ2-7; no firm D call. The CDR3 sequence is 13 residues long. The V end lost 3 bases, the J end lost 2 bases, and 8 bases lay between the germline ends. The germline gives CDR1 LNHDA, CDR2 SQIVND (reference sequence). CDR3 sequence reads: CASSITVAYEQYF. Written as DNA, the CDR3 is TGTGCCAGTAGTATCACGGTGGCCTACGAGCAGTACTTC.

The chain couples TRBV21-1 to TRBJ2-5; the listed D gene, TRBD2, was not tested against the DNA. TRBV21-1 is an annotated pseudogene. There are 16 residues in the CDR3. CDR3 coding DNA: TGTGCCAGCAGCACTTTAGCGGGGCAGTACCAAGAGACCCAGTACTTC. Translation gives CASSTLAGQYQETQYF.

The chain has TRBV27 and TRBJ1-6; D possibly corresponds to TRBD1 (6 bases). The V and J ends lost 2 bases and 10 bases respectively, with 6 bases between them. Germline V gives CDR1 MNHEY, CDR2 SMNVEV (reference sequence). This CDR3 region has 12 residues. This CDR3 is CASSLTGSPLHF. CDR3 nucleotide sequence: TGTGCCAGCAGTTTAACAGGGTCACCCCTCCACTTT.

The rearrangement links TRBV4-2 to TRBJ2-1, with no clear D. Germline V CDR1 and CDR2: LGHNA, YNFKEQ. The CDR3 sequence is 14 residues long. Trimming stripped 1 base from V and 1 base from J, with 5 bases between. The CDR3 reads CASSQAQSYNEQFF. Here the CDR3 DNA reads TGTGCCAGCAGCCAAGCCCAGTCCTACAATGAGCAGTTCTTC.

The rearrangement joins TRBV18 to TRBJ1-2; no firm D call. This CDR3 is built from 12 residues. V lost 3 bases to trimming and J lost 4 bases, with 6 bases between them. Germline CDR1 KGHSH, CDR2 LQKENI. The CDR3 bases are TGTGCCAGCTCACCTGAGGGCTATGGCTACACCTTC. This gives the protein CASSPEGYGYTF.

The V call is TRBV28, the J call TRBJ1-5, with TRBD1 matching 8 bases. After removal of 7 bases from V and 6 bases from J, the junction contained 14 bases not matched to a gene. Germline V gene data show CDR1 as MDHEN and CDR2 as SYDVKM. This CDR3 comprises 16 residues. Here the CDR3 reads CASTTLQGARVQPQHF. The CDR3 DNA reads as TGTGCCAGCACAACACTCCAGGGGGCGCGAGTTCAGCCCCAGCATTTT.

The chain combines TRBV24-1 with TRBJ2-1; weak D call: TRBD1 (6 bases). This CDR3 is built from 16 residues. The germline V gene has CDR1 KGHDR and CDR2 SFDVKD. Trimming stripped 6 bases from V and 9 bases from J, with 23 bases between. The chain's CDR3 is CATSPGQGSLNREQFF. In nucleotides, the CDR3 is TGTGCCACCAGTCCTGGCCAGGGGTCTCTCAACCGTGAGCAGTTCTTC.

The V gene is TRBV12-3 or TRBV12-4, the J gene TRBJ2-2; D is undetermined. The CDR3 extends over 13 amino acids. V was shortened by 5 bases and J by 2 bases, with 6 bases between the two germline ends. Written as DNA, the CDR3 is TGTGCCAGCAGTACTCAAAACACCGGGGAGCTGTTTTTT. It is translated as CASSTQNTGELFF.

The rearrangement links TRBV6-5 to TRBJ2-2; D unclear. The CDR3 extends over 11 amino acids. Germline V lookup: CDR1 MNHEY, CDR2 SVGAGI. V was trimmed by 0 bases and J by 9 bases, leaving 2 bases between them. This chain's CDR3 is CASSYSWELFF. The CDR3 region has the DNA TGTGCCAGCAGTTACTCCTGGGAGCTGTTTTTT.

The chain's CDR3 is CASSFRDRTNTEAFF. DNA of the CDR3: TGTGCCAGCAGCTTCCGGGACAGGACGAACACTGAAGCTTTCTTT. The rearrangement joins TRBV11-2 to TRBJ1-1, with TRBD1 matching over 8 bases. Germline V gives CDR1 SGHAT, CDR2 FQNNGV. Trimming cost V 3 bases and J 1 base; bases outside gene matches: 4. The CDR3 covers 15 residues.

V usage is TRBV19 and J usage is TRBJ2-7, with TRBD2 identical over 11 bases. After removal of 3 bases from V and 3 bases from J, the junction contained 7 bases not matched to a gene. Germline CDR1 is LNHDA and CDR2 is SQIVND (reference sequence). This CDR3 spans 16 amino acids. The CDR3 here is CASSIAGTSGIYEQYF. Written as DNA, the CDR3 is TGTGCCAGTAGTATCGCGGGGACTAGCGGAATCTACGAGCAGTACTTC.

This clone was counted once. The chain employs TRBV30 and TRBJ1-3; a possible D gene is TRBD1 (5 bases). Deletions cut 4 bases from V and 3 bases from J, with 10 bases between. The CDR3 is 13 amino acids. Per the germline V gene, CDR1 is GTSNPN and CDR2 is SVGIG (reference sequence). As DNA, the CDR3 is TGTGCCTGGAACCAGGGTTTTGGAAACACCATATATTTT. Its translation: CAWNQGFGNTIYF.

The chain has TRBV27 and TRBJ2-3; TRBD2 agrees at 12 bases. There are 18 residues in the CDR3. V was pared by 10 bases and J by 4 bases, with 18 bases of the junction left unmatched. Per germline, CDR1 MNHEY and CDR2 SMNVEV (reference sequence). Here the CDR3 DNA reads TGTGCCAACACATCTTACCCTAGCGGGAGGGCCGGTCCAGATACGCAGTATTTT. The encoded protein is CANTSYPSGRAGPDTQYF.

This chain links TRBV19 with TRBJ2-1; 10 positions agree with TRBD1. Germline V CDR1 and CDR2: LNHDA, SQIVND (reference sequence). The CDR3 runs to 15 residues. The J segment lost 5 bases and the V segment lost 5 bases, leaving 6 bases of the junction unmatched. The CDR3 reads CASSVWTGGNNEQFF. In DNA, the CDR3 is TGTGCCAGTAGTGTTTGGACAGGGGGGAACAATGAGCAGTTCTTC.

The CDR3 here is CASSLNQGLVTDTQYF. The CDR3 coding sequence is TGTGCCAGCAGTTTAAATCAGGGGTTAGTCACAGATACGCAGTATTTT. V usage is TRBV27 and J usage is TRBJ2-3; a possible D gene is TRBD1 (6 bases). Germline V CDR1 and CDR2: MNHEY, SMNVEV (reference sequence). The germline V and J ends were trimmed by 2 bases and 2 bases, with 14 bases remaining between them. CDR3 size: 16 residues.

The rearrangement joins TRBV9 to TRBJ1-6, with D perhaps TRBD1 (5 bases). Trimming stripped 0 bases from V and 13 bases from J, with 11 bases between. Looked up from germline, CDR1 is SGDLS and CDR2 is YYNGEE. CDR3 length: 13 amino acids. Here the CDR3 DNA reads TGTGCCAGCAGCGTAGAGCCTCCAGGGCCCCTCCACTTT. This gives the protein CASSVEPPGPLHF.

The chain links TRBV28 to TRBJ2-7, with a possible D match to TRBD2 (5 bases). The V gene lost 3 bases and the J gene lost 3 bases, with 15 bases spanning the gap. The CDR3 is made up of 15 amino acids. Looked up from germline, CDR1 is MDHEN and CDR2 is SYDVKM. The CDR3 reads CASSFLEEGIYEQYF. CDR3 in DNA: TGTGCCAGCAGTTTCTTGGAAGAGGGAATCTACGAGCAGTACTTC.

The chain is built from TRBV12-2 and TRBJ2-3; the D call in the table, TRBD2, was not verified against the DNA. TRBV12-2 is listed as a pseudogene. The CDR3 is made up of 20 amino acids. DNA for the CDR3: TGTGCAAGTCGCTTATTTGGACTAGCGGACCCAGTTACGAGTTCAGATACGCAGTATTTT. Encoded protein: CASRLFGLADPVTSSDTQYF.

The chain joins TRBV28 to TRBJ2-7; possible D gene TRBD2, 6 bases. Germline-derived CDR1 and CDR2 are MDHEN and SYDVKM. CDR3 size: 15 residues. Trimming stripped 7 bases from V and 2 bases from J, with 18 bases between. The CDR3 DNA reads TGTGCCAGCAACCCGCCGGGACTCAAAACCTACGAGCAGTACTTC. Its protein is CASNPPGLKTYEQYF.

This clone occurred once. The chain links TRBV11-1 to TRBJ2-1; D possibly corresponds to TRBD1 (6 bases). Germline CDR1 is SGHAT and CDR2 is FQDESV (reference sequence). The CDR3 consists of 15 residues. Trimming shortened V by 5 bases and J by 8 bases, and 19 bases separated the two germline ends. CDR3 sequence (DNA): TGTGCCAGCAGCCCGATCCGGGCACAGGGCGATGAGCAGTTCTTC. Protein sequence: CASSPIRAQGDEQFF.

J is TRBJ2-7 and V is TRBV6-5, with 8 positions matching TRBD1. V gave up 5 bases and J gave up 3 bases; unmatched junction bases: 9. Germline loops: CDR1 MNHEY, CDR2 SVGAGI. CDR3 length: 15 amino acids. This chain's CDR3 is CASSRGQEKLYEQYF. DNA of the CDR3: TGTGCCAGCAGTCGGGGACAGGAAAAACTCTACGAGCAGTACTTC.

This chain connects TRBV27 to TRBJ1-1; perhaps TRBD1 as D (6 bases). Per germline, CDR1 MNHEY and CDR2 SMNVEV (reference sequence). With 5 bases removed from V and 7 bases from J, the gap between germline ends came to 14 bases. CDR3 size: 13 residues. The CDR3 protein is CASSNRQAFEAFF. The CDR3 coding sequence is TGTGCCAGCAGTAATAGACAGGCGTTTGAAGCTTTCTTT.